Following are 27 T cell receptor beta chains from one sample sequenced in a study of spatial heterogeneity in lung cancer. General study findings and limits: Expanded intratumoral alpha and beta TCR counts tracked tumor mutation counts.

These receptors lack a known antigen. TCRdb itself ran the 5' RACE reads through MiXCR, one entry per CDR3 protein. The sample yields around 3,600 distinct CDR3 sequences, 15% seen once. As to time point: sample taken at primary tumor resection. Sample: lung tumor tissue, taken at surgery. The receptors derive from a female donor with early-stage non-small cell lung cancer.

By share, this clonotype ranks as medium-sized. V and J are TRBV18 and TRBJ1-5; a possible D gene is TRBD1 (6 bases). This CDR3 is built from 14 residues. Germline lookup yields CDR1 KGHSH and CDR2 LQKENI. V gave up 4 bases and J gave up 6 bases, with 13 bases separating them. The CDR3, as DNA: TGTGCCAGCTCACAAACAGGGTATTTTCAGCCCCAGCATTTT. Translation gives CASSQTGYFQPQHF.

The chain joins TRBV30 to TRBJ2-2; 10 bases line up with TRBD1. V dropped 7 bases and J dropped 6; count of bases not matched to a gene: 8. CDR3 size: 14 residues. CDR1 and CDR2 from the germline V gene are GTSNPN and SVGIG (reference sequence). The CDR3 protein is CASTGTGASGELFF. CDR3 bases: TGTGCCTCGACCGGGACAGGGGCGTCCGGGGAGCTGTTTTTT.

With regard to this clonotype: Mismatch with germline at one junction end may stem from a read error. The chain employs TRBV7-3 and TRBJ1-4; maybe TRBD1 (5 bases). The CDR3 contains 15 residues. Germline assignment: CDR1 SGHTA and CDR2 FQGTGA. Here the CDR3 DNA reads TGTGCCAGCAGCTGCCCCGTCGGGGGTAATGAAAAACTGTTTTTC. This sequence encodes CASSCPVGGNEKLFF.

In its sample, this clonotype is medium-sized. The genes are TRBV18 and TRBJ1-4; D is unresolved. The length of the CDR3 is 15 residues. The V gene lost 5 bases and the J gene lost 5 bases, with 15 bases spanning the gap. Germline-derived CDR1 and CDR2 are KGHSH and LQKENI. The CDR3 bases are TGTGCCAGCTCAGCTGGACGGACTTCCAATGAAAAACTGTTTTTT. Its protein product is CASSAGRTSNEKLFF.

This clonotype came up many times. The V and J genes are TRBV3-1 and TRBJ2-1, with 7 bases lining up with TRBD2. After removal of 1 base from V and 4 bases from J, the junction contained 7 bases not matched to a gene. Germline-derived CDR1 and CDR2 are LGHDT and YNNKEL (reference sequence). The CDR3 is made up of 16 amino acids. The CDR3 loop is CASSQVVSSGYNEQFF. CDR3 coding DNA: TGTGCCAGCAGCCAAGTGGTTTCTAGCGGATACAATGAGCAGTTCTTC.

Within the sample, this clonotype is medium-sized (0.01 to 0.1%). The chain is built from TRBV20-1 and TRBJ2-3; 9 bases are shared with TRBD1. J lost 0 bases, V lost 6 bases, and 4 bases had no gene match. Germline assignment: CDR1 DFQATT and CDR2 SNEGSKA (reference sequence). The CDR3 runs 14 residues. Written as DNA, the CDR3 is TGCAGTGCAAGTGGACAGGGGAGCACAGATACGCAGTATTTT. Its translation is CSASGQGSTDTQYF.

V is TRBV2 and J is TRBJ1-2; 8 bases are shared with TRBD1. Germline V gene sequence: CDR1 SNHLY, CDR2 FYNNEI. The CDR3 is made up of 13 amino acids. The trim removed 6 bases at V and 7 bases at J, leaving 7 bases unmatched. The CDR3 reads CASRDQGASGYTF. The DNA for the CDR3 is TGTGCCAGCAGGGACCAGGGGGCGTCTGGCTACACCTTC.

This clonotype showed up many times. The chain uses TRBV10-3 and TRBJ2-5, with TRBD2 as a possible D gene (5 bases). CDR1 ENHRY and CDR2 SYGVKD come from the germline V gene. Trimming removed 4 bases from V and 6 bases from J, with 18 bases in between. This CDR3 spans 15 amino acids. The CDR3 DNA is TGTGCCATCAGTGGAGCCCGGGGTATACGGAAGACCCAGTACTTC. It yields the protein CAISGARGIRKTQYF.

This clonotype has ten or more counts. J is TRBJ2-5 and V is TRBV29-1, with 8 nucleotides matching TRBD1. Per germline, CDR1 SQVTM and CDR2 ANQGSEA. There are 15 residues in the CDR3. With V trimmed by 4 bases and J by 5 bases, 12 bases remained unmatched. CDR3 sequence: CSVVYPTGAQETQYF. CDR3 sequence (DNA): TGCAGCGTTGTCTATCCGACAGGGGCGCAGGAGACCCAGTACTTC.

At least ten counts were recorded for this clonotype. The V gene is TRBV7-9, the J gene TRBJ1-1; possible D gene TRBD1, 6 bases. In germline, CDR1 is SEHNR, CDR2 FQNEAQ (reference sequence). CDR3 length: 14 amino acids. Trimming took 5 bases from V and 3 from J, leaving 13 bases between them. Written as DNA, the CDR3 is TGTGCCAGCAGCCTGAACACAGGGTACACTGAAGCTTTCTTT. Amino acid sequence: CASSLNTGYTEAFF.

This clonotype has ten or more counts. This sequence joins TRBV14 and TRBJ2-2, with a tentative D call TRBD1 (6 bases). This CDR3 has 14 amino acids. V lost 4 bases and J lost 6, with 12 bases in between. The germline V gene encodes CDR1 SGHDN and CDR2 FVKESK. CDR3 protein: CASSLLDSAGELFF. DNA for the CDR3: TGTGCCAGCAGCCTCCTGGACAGTGCCGGGGAGCTGTTTTTT.

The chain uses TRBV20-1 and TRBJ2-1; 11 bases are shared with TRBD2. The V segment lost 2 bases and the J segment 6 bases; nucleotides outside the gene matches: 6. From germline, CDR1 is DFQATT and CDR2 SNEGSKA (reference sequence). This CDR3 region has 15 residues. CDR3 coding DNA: TGCAGTGCTAGACCAGGACTAGCGGGTAGCAATGAGCAGTTCTTC. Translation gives CSARPGLAGSNEQFF.

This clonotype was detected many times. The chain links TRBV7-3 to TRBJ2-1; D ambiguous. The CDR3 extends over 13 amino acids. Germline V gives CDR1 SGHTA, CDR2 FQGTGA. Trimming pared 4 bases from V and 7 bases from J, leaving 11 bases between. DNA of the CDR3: TGTGCCAGCAGCTCGTCCACGAATAATGAGCAGTTCTTC. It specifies CASSSSTNNEQFF.

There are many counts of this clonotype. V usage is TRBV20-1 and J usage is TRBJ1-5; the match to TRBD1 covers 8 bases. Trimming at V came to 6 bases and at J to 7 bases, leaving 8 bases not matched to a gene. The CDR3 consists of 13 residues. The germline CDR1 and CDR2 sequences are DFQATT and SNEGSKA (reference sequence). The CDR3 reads CSARTGKRQPQHF. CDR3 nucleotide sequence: TGCAGTGCCCGGACAGGGAAGCGGCAGCCCCAGCATTTT.

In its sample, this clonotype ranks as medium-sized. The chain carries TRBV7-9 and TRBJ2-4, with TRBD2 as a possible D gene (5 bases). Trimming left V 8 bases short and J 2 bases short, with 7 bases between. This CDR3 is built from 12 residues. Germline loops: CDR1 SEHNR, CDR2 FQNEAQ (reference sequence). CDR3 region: CASAGTKNIQYF. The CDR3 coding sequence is TGTGCCAGCGCGGGCACCAAAAACATTCAGTACTTC.

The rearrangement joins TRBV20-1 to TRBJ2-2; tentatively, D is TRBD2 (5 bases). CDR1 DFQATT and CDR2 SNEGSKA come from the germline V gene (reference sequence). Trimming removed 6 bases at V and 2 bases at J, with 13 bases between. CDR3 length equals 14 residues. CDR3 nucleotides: TGCAGTGCGTCCGGGAACAAAAACACCGGGGAGCTGTTTTTT. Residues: CSASGNKNTGELFF.

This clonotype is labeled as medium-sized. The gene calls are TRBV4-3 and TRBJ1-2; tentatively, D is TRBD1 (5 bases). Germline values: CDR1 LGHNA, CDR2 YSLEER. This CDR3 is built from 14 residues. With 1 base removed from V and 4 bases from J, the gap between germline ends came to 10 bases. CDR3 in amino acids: CASSQVQGGYGYTF. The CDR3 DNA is TGCGCCAGCAGCCAAGTCCAGGGCGGCTATGGCTACACCTTC.

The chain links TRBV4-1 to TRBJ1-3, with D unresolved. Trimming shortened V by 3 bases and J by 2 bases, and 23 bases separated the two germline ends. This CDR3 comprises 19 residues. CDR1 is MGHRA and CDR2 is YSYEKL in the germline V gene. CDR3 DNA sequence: TGCGCCAGCAGCCACCCCACTCCTGGCGGGGTCACCGCTGGAAACACCATATATTTT. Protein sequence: CASSHPTPGGVTAGNTIYF.

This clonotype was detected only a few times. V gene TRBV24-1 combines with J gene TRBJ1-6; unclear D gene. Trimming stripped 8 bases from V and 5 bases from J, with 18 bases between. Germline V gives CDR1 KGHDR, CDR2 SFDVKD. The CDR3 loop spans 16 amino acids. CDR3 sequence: CATISGPRWHNSPLHF. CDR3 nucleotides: TGTGCCACCATCTCTGGACCGAGGTGGCATAATTCACCCCTCCACTTT.

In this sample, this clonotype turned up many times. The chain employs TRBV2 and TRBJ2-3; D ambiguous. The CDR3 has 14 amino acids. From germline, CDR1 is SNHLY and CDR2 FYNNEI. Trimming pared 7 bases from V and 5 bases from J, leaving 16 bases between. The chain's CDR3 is CASNPRLVGDTQYF. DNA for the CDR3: TGTGCCAGCAACCCCCGGCTAGTCGGAGATACGCAGTATTTT.

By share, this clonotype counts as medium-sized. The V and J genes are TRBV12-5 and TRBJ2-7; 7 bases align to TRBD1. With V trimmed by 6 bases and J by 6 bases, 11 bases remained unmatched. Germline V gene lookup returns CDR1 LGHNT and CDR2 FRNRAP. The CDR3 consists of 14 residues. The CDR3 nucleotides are TGTGCTAGTGGATCCGACAGGGACAGCCTCGAGCAGTACTTC. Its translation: CASGSDRDSLEQYF.

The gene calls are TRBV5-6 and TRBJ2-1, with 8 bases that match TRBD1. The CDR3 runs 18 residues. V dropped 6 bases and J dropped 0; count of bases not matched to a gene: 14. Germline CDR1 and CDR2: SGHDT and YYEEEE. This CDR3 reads CASTRQGKGFISYNEQFF. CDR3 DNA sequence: TGTGCCAGCACCCGACAGGGGAAGGGCTTTATCTCCTACAATGAGCAGTTCTTC.

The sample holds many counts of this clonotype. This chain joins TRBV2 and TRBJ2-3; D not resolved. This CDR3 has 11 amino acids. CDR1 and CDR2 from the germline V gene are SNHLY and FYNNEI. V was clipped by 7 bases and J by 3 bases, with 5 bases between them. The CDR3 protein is CASTLTDTQYF. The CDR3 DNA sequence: TGTGCCAGCACCCTAACAGATACGCAGTATTTT.

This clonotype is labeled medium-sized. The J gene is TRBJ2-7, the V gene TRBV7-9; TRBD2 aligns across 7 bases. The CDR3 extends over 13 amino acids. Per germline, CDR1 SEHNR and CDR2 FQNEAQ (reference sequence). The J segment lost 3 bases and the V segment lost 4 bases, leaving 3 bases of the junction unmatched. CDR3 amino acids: CASSSGGYYEQYF. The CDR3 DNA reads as TGTGCCAGCAGCTCCGGGGGGTACTACGAGCAGTACTTC.

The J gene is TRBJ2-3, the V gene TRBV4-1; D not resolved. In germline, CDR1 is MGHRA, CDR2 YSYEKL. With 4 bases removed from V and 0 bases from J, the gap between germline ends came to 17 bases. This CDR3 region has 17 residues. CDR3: CASSLGLLAWSTDTQYF. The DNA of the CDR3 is TGCGCCAGCAGCCTCGGCTTGCTTGCGTGGAGCACAGATACGCAGTATTTT.

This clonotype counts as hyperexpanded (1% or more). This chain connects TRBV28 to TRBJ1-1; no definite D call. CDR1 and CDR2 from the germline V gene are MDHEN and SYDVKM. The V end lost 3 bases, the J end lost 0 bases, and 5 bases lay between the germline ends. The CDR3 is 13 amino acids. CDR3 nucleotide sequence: TGTGCCAGCAGTTTCTGGGTGAACACTGAAGCTTTCTTT. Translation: CASSFWVNTEAFF.

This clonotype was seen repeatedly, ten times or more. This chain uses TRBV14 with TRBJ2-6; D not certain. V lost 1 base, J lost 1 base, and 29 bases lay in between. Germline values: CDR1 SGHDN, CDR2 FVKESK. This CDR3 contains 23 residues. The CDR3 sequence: CASSQAPPWVTLSKLSGANVLTF. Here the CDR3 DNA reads TGTGCCAGCAGCCAAGCACCTCCGTGGGTCACCCTGTCCAAACTTTCTGGGGCCAACGTCCTGACTTTC.